This note documents a single TCR beta chain sequence. The antigen remains undetermined. This record belongs to a study of blood T cells in healthy people across ages. Whole-study results and caveats: Estimates based on one million T cells were treated as lower bounds.

Primed by a sample-barcoded 5' primer and a J-beta primer mix, a second PCR proceeded for 7 to 11 cycles. Every cDNA molecule carried a tag from a template-switch adaptor bearing 12 random nucleotides. One entry per CDR3 protein, called by TCRdb with MiXCR from the 5' RACE reads. Among about 830,000 distinct CDR3 sequences, more than 45% were seen once, and the ten largest hold over 20%. Germline CDR1 SNHLY, CDR2 FYNNEI. V shed 6 bases and J shed 7 bases, with 15 bases lying between them. This CDR3 has 14 residues. The chain combines TRBV2 with TRBJ2-2; D may match TRBD1 or TRBD2 (5 bases each). The TCR originated in a man aged 25-45 years in good health. Sequenced sample: blood. CDR3 sequence reads: CASRGTLVGGELFF. Here the CDR3 DNA reads TGTGCCAGCAGGGGGACCCTGGTAGGCGGGGAGCTGTTTTTT. The variable domain in full, with the rest retrieved from reference TRBV2 and TRBJ2-2, is EPEVTQTPSHQVTQMGQEVILRCVPISNHLYFYWYRQILGQKVEFLVSFYNNEISEKSEIFDDQFSVERPDGSNFTLKIRSTKLEDSAMYFCASRGTLVGGELFFGEGSRLTVL.